This T cell receptor beta chain emerged from a study of cytomegalovirus exposure and HLA in healthy donors. The CDR3 runs to 16 residues. V was shortened by 0 bases and J by 4 bases, with 16 bases between the two germline ends. Germline V lookup: CDR1 LNHNV, CDR2 YYDKDF (reference sequence). Primers: 60 Vbeta forward and 13 Jbeta reverse. Method: immunoSEQ multiplex PCR; TCRdb's copy keeps in-frame clones and lacks some. The sample contains 70,000 to 95,000 clones, 75% to 85% of which appear only once. The chain links TRBV15 to TRBJ2-7, with a weak D call TRBD1 (6 bases). The sequence was collected from a woman aged 40 to 55 in good health and CMV-seropositive. The sequenced material came from PBMCs. CDR3 DNA: TGTGCCACCAGCAGAGATACGGCAGGGGCTAATTACGAGCAGTACTTC. This gives the protein CATSRDTAGANYEQYF. The variable domain in full, completed from reference TRBV15 and TRBJ2-7, reads DAMVIQNPRYQVTQFGKPVTLSCSQTLNHNVMYWYQQKSSQAPKLLFHYYDKDFNNEADTPDNFQSRRPNTSFCFLDIRSPGLGDTAMYLCATSRDTAGANYEQYFGPGTRLTVT.